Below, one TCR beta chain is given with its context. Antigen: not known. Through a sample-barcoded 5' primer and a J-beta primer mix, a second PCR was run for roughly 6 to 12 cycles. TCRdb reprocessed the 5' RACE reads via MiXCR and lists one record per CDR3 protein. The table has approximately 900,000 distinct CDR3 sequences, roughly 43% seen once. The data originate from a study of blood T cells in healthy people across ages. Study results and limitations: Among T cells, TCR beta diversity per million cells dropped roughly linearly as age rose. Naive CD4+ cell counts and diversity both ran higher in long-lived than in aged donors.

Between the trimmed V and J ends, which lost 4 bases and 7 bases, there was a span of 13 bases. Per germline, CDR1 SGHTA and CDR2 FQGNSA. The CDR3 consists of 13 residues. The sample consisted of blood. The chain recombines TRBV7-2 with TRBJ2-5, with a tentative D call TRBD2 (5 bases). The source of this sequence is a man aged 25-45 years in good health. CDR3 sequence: CASSSPASGTQYF. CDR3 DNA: TGTGCCAGCAGCTCTCCTGCAAGCGGGACCCAGTACTTC.